The 31 T cell receptor beta chains given below trace back to one sample, sequenced in a study of post-analysis software for immune sequencing data (dated by TCRdb to 2013 to 2016). Libraries came from PCR. Sequencing relied on an Illumina HiSeq 2500. Unique molecular identifiers were incorporated into TCR beta cDNA libraries to reduce PCR and sequencing biases. Using fastp at Q25 and MiXCR, TCRdb reprocessed the public reads and kept productive beta chains. Records with the same CDR3 protein are collapsed into one entry carrying the most frequent genes and DNA. The sample table shows hundreds of thousands of distinct CDR3 sequences, and roughly 46% are seen once. Over 10% of the sample rests with the top ten. General study outcomes and caveats: Significantly higher frequencies in patients than in controls were found for roughly 5 TRBV segments, including TRBV5-6, TRBV5-1 and TRBV20-1.

The antigens of these receptors remain unknown. The sequenced sample consisted of blood. The receptors here all came from a girl under 18 with multiple sclerosis.

In its sample, this clonotype was seen a few times. The chain carries TRBV30 and TRBJ2-3; D remains ambiguous. The CDR3 runs 14 residues. V was pared by 8 bases and J by 4 bases, with 19 bases between. Germline CDR1 reads GTSNPN; CDR2 reads SVGIG (reference sequence). The CDR3 DNA is TGTGCCAGTCTGCCTCCCGACCGGGCAGATACGCAGTATTTT. It translates to CASLPPDRADTQYF.

This chain joins TRBV4-1 and TRBJ1-2, with D possibly matching TRBD1 (5 bases). V lost 2 bases to trimming and J lost 4 bases, with 8 bases between them. CDR3 size: 13 residues. Germline V gene lookup returns CDR1 MGHRA and CDR2 YSYEKL. This CDR3 is CASSQPGSYGYTF. The CDR3 DNA is TGCGCCAGCAGCCAACCAGGGTCCTATGGCTACACCTTC.

This clonotype was found a few times. This rearrangement joins TRBV29-1 to TRBJ2-7; the D is unclear. CDR3 size: 14 residues. Germline V lookup: CDR1 SQVTM, CDR2 ANQGSEA. Trimming took off 3 bases at V and 3 bases at J, with 15 bases between the two ends. DNA for the CDR3: TGCAGCGTTGACCCGGATGAAATTCACTACGAGCAGTACTTC. The encoded protein is CSVDPDEIHYEQYF.

V gene TRBV20-1 combines with J gene TRBJ2-5, with a possible D match to TRBD2 (5 bases). Germline V gene sequence: CDR1 DFQATT, CDR2 SNEGSKA (reference sequence). The CDR3 is 16 residues long. Trimming shortened V by 0 bases and J by 3 bases, and 17 bases separated the two germline ends. The chain's CDR3 is CSARETDLHWKETQYF. Here the CDR3 DNA reads TGCAGTGCTAGAGAGACGGACTTACATTGGAAAGAGACCCAGTACTTC.

J is TRBJ2-3 and V is TRBV7-9, with D perhaps TRBD1 (6 bases). The CDR3 spans 14 residues. Trimming left V 6 bases short and J 3 bases short, with 13 bases between. Germline V gene lookup returns CDR1 SEHNR and CDR2 FQNEAQ (reference sequence). CDR3 nucleotide sequence: TGTGCCAGCAGAGTGGACAGACAAACAGATACGCAGTATTTT. Protein: CASRVDRQTDTQYF.

This clonotype was recorded at least ten times. This chain joins TRBV27 and TRBJ1-2; D unclear. The length of the CDR3 is 14 residues. Germline loops: CDR1 MNHEY, CDR2 SMNVEV (reference sequence). V gave up 0 bases and J gave up 7 bases, with 12 bases separating them. The CDR3 coding sequence is TGTGCCAGCAGTTTATCAACAATCAGCACTGGCTACACCTTC. Its translation: CASSLSTISTGYTF.

This clonotype was detected a few times. The V gene is TRBV7-6, the J gene TRBJ2-7; 8 nucleotides line up with TRBD2. The DNA end is a closer match to TRBJ2-5, so the J assignment may be wrong. In germline, CDR1 is SGHVS, CDR2 FNYEAQ. The CDR3 runs to 15 residues. CDR3 protein: CASSPVTGGIETQYF. The CDR3 DNA reads as TGTGCCAGCAGCCCGGTAACGGGAGGGATCGAGACCCAGTACTTC.

This clonotype has more than one count but fewer than ten. The chain joins TRBV7-2 to TRBJ1-6, with D unresolved. This CDR3 region has 16 residues. Trimming pared 4 bases from V and 7 bases from J, leaving 17 bases between. Germline CDR1 reads SGHTA; CDR2 reads FQGNSA. CDR3 sequence reads: CASSSTSGSLNSPLHF. CDR3 DNA: TGTGCCAGCAGCTCAACTTCCGGGAGCCTCAATTCACCCCTCCACTTT.

The V gene is TRBV7-2, the J gene TRBJ2-1; 11 bases fit TRBD2. Germline CDR1 and CDR2: SGHTA and FQGNSA. Trimming cost V 2 bases and J 0 bases; bases outside gene matches: 9. The CDR3 is made up of 19 amino acids. The CDR3 DNA reads as TGTGCCAGCAGCTTAACCCGACTAGCGGGACGAAGCTCCTACAATGAGCAGTTCTTC. Encoded protein: CASSLTRLAGRSSYNEQFF.

The table lists this clonotype with a few counts. The chain is built from TRBV2 and TRBJ2-3, with TRBD2 matching 8 bases. The CDR3 spans 13 residues. Trimming took 10 bases from V and 2 from J; bases not matched to a gene: 5. Germline loops: CDR1 SNHLY, CDR2 FYNNEI. CDR3 bases: TGTGCCACCGGACTAGCTCCCACAGATACGCAGTATTTT. Residues: CATGLAPTDTQYF.

This chain's CDR3 is CASGSRGYGYTF. In DNA form, the CDR3 reads TGTGCCAGCGGCTCAAGGGGTTATGGCTACACCTTC. This chain uses TRBV28 with TRBJ1-2; a weak D match, TRBD1 (5 bases). V lost 8 bases and J lost 5, with 12 bases in between. Germline-derived CDR1 and CDR2 are MDHEN and SYDVKM. The CDR3 consists of 12 residues.

This clonotype was observed a handful of times. This chain joins TRBV18 and TRBJ2-1; D is unclear. Germline CDR1 is KGHSH and CDR2 is LQKENI. The germline V and J ends were trimmed by 1 base and 0 bases, with 7 bases remaining between them. This CDR3 has 15 residues. CDR3 in DNA: TGTGCCAGCTCACCACAGCGACACTCCTACAATGAGCAGTTCTTC. It encodes CASSPQRHSYNEQFF.

This clonotype was found a few times. The V and J genes are TRBV25-1 and TRBJ1-5; no clear D gene. Trimming left V 5 bases short and J 2 bases short, with 10 bases between. The CDR3 totals 14 residues. Germline assignment: CDR1 MGHDK and CDR2 SYGVNS. This CDR3 is CASSHSDRNQPQHF. CDR3 DNA sequence: TGTGCCAGCAGTCATAGTGACCGCAATCAGCCCCAGCATTTT.

This clonotype was observed a single time. The chain combines TRBV28 with TRBJ2-1; a weak D match, TRBD2 (5 bases). The J call may be faulty, since TRBJ2-7 better matches the DNA end. This CDR3 has 15 residues. CDR1 is MDHEN and CDR2 is SYDVKM in the germline V gene. CDR3 region: CASSSGGLTYNEQYF. The CDR3 coding sequence is TGTGCCAGCAGTTCCGGAGGCCTCACCTACAATGAGCAGTACTTC.

The chain combines TRBV20-1 with TRBJ2-7; 9 bases match TRBD2. The CDR3 totals 17 residues. With 3 bases clipped from V and 1 base from J, the junction kept 13 bases outside the gene matches. Per the germline V gene, CDR1 is DFQATT and CDR2 is SNEGSKA (reference sequence). CDR3 residues: CSARRGLARFSSYEQYF. CDR3 in DNA: TGCAGTGCTAGGAGGGGACTAGCCAGATTTTCTTCCTACGAGCAGTACTTC.

V usage is TRBV27 and J usage is TRBJ2-3; tentative D call: TRBD2 (6 bases). V was trimmed by 0 bases and J by 2 bases, leaving 18 bases between them. The CDR3 sequence is 18 residues long. Germline CDR1 and CDR2: MNHEY and SMNVEV (reference sequence). CDR3 in amino acids: CASSLSPSWAGNTDTQYF. CDR3 nucleotides: TGTGCCAGCAGTTTATCCCCTAGTTGGGCGGGGAACACAGATACGCAGTATTTT.

V gene TRBV7-2 combines with J gene TRBJ2-7, with TRBD2 matching 7 bases. This CDR3 has 16 residues. Germline CDR1 and CDR2: SGHTA and FQGNSA. V was pared by 1 base and J by 7 bases, with 13 bases of the junction left unmatched. CDR3 protein: CASSLEAGLPYNEQYF. The CDR3 DNA reads as TGTGCCAGCAGCTTAGAGGCGGGACTACCCTACAATGAGCAGTACTTC.

The V call is TRBV4-3, the J call TRBJ2-1; 7 nucleotides align to TRBD2. The CDR3 is made up of 17 amino acids. Germline V gives CDR1 LGHNA, CDR2 YSLEER. The V and J ends lost 0 bases and 2 bases, in that order; junction bases with no gene match: 7. The CDR3: CASSQDRGRATYNEQFF. The CDR3 region has the DNA TGCGCCAGCAGCCAAGATCGGGGGAGGGCAACCTACAATGAGCAGTTCTTC.

The J gene is TRBJ1-2, the V gene TRBV10-3; D is possibly TRBD1 (6 bases). V was cut by 2 bases and J by 4 bases, with 11 bases left in between. This CDR3 spans 14 amino acids. Germline V gene data show CDR1 as ENHRY and CDR2 as SYGVKD. In DNA form, the CDR3 reads TGTGCCATCAGTGAGCTTACAGGGTTCTATGGCTACACCTTC. The encoded protein is CAISELTGFYGYTF.

J is TRBJ2-7 and V is TRBV7-2; D remains ambiguous. The V end lost 3 bases, the J end lost 2 bases, and 14 bases lay between the germline ends. Germline values: CDR1 SGHTA, CDR2 FQGNSA. The CDR3 is 15 residues long. This chain's CDR3 is CASSLLPIPPYEQYF. The CDR3 bases are TGTGCCAGCAGCTTGCTCCCTATCCCCCCCTACGAGCAGTACTTC.

The count of this clonotype is one. The rearrangement uses TRBV28 and TRBJ1-2, with 7 bases identical to TRBD1. This CDR3 has 14 amino acids. The germline V gene encodes CDR1 MDHEN and CDR2 SYDVKM. Trimming at V came to 6 bases and at J to 8 bases, leaving 12 bases not matched to a gene. CDR3 nucleotides: TGTGCCAGCAGCCCCCCCGGGACAGCATTGGGCTACACCTTC. Residues: CASSPPGTALGYTF.

The chain recombines TRBV7-3 with TRBJ2-1; the match to TRBD2 covers 12 bases. V gave up 5 bases and J gave up 8 bases; unmatched junction bases: 10. Germline V CDR1 and CDR2: SGHTA, FQGTGA. CDR3 length equals 16 residues. In DNA form, the CDR3 reads TGTGCCAGCAGCCCAAAACGGACTAGCGGGATGGATGAGCAGTTCTTC. It specifies CASSPKRTSGMDEQFF.

This clonotype was detected only a few times. The chain couples TRBV12-3 or TRBV12-4 to TRBJ2-3; D is possibly TRBD1 or TRBD2 (5 bases each). The CDR3 length is 15 residues. The germline V and J ends were trimmed by 4 bases and 0 bases, with 11 bases remaining between them. CDR3 amino acids: CASSSGTQSTDTQYF. CDR3 DNA: TGTGCCAGCAGTTCCGGGACCCAAAGCACAGATACGCAGTATTTT.

The chain carries TRBV5-1 and TRBJ2-3; maybe TRBD1 (5 bases). V gave up 6 bases and J gave up 6 bases, with 8 bases separating them. Germline V gene data show CDR1 as SGHRS and CDR2 as YFSETQ. The CDR3 sequence is 11 residues long. The CDR3 loop reads CASTSGDTQYF. The CDR3 DNA reads as TGCGCCAGCACCTCAGGGGATACGCAGTATTTT.

CDR3 bases: TGTGCCATCAGGGATCTAGCGGGGAGCGGTACAGATACGCAGTATTTT. Protein: CAIRDLAGSGTDTQYF. The chain links TRBV10-3 to TRBJ2-3; 9 nucleotides line up with TRBD2. The length of the CDR3 is 16 residues. The trim removed 6 bases at V and 3 bases at J, leaving 10 bases unmatched. Germline loops: CDR1 ENHRY, CDR2 SYGVKD.

A few counts support this clonotype. An end of the junction differs from the germline gene, which may be a read error. V is TRBV7-2 and J is TRBJ2-5; D is possibly TRBD2 (5 bases). This CDR3 has 12 residues. Germline lookup yields CDR1 SGHTA and CDR2 FQGNSA. The CDR3 sequence is CPDPPGGETQYF. CDR3 DNA sequence: TGCCCTGATCCCCCGGGCGGGGAGACCCAGTACTTC. Together with reference TRBV7-2 and TRBJ2-5, the CDR3 gives the full variable domain: GAGVSQSPSNKVTEKGKDVELRCDPISGHTALYWYRQSLGQGLEFLIYFQGNSAPDKSGLPSDRFSAERTGGSVSTLTIQRTQQEDSAVYLCPDPPGGETQYFGPGTRLLVL.

J is TRBJ2-4 and V is TRBV28, with 9 bases lining up with TRBD2. The DNA end is a closer match to TRBJ2-7, so the J assignment may be wrong. In germline, CDR1 is MDHEN, CDR2 SYDVKM. The CDR3 length is 15 residues. This chain's CDR3 is CASTNSVAGVYEQYF. CDR3 coding DNA: TGTGCCAGCACAAATAGTGTAGCGGGAGTTTACGAGCAGTACTTC.

This clonotype turned up a few times. The rearrangement uses TRBV7-9 and TRBJ2-7; 8 bases align to TRBD1. This CDR3 contains 14 residues. Looked up from germline, CDR1 is SEHNR and CDR2 is FQNEAQ (reference sequence). The junction had 7 bases not matched to a gene; V was cut back by 2 bases and J by 7 bases. CDR3 DNA: TGTGCCAGCAGCTTAACAGGGGGATTAGGGGAGCAGTACTTC. Protein sequence: CASSLTGGLGEQYF.

J is TRBJ2-5 and V is TRBV7-2; 11 nucleotides line up with TRBD2. Germline assignment: CDR1 SGHTA and CDR2 FQGNSA. This CDR3 contains 16 residues. V was clipped by 0 bases and J by 2 bases; unmatched bases: 2. The CDR3 spells CASSLAIAGGQETQYF. CDR3 sequence (DNA): TGTGCCAGCAGCTTAGCAATAGCGGGAGGGCAAGAGACCCAGTACTTC.

This clonotype has only one observation. The chain carries TRBV7-8 and TRBJ2-5; the match to TRBD2 covers 7 bases. With V trimmed by 5 bases and J by 10 bases, 4 bases remained unmatched. The V gene's germline CDR1 is SGHVS and CDR2 FQNEAQ. CDR3 length: 11 amino acids. DNA of the CDR3: TGTGCCAGCAGCGTCCGGGACTACCAGTACTTC. It is translated as CASSVRDYQYF. The entire variable domain, with the rest obtained from reference TRBV7-8 and TRBJ2-5, is as follows: GAGVSQSPRYKVAKRGQDVALRCDPISGHVSLFWYQQALGQGPEFLTYFQNEAQLDKSGLPSDRFFAERPEGSVSTLKIQRTQQEDSAVYLCASSVRDYQYFGPGTRLLVL.

The CDR3 region is CSVGVSAPGLAADTQYF. CDR3 nucleotide sequence: TGCAGCGTTGGGGTGTCGGCTCCGGGACTAGCGGCAGATACGCAGTATTTT. This chain connects TRBV29-1 to TRBJ2-3, with 11 bases that match TRBD2. In germline, CDR1 is SQVTM, CDR2 ANQGSEA. The CDR3 spans 17 residues. Trimming cost V 4 bases and J 4 bases; bases outside gene matches: 13.